This T cell receptor beta chain was documented in a study of cytomegalovirus exposure and HLA in healthy donors. With 60 Vbeta and 13 Jbeta primers, the PCR was carried out. The assay was immunoSEQ multiplex PCR, and TCRdb's table has in-frame clones only and misses some. The sample holds some 210,000 clones; under 85% are singletons and the top ten take around 9.6%. This CDR3 has 15 amino acids. V was cut by 6 bases and J by 0 bases, with 11 bases left in between. Per germline, CDR1 SGHDN and CDR2 FVKESK. The sample consisted of PBMCs. The V and J genes are TRBV14 and TRBJ2-2, with D possibly matching TRBD1 (6 bases). This TCR came from a woman aged 45-65 years in good health and CMV-seropositive. DNA for the CDR3: TGTGCCAGCAGTCGGGACATATCGAACACCGGGGAGCTGTTTTTT. Translating it yields CASSRDISNTGELFF. The variable domain in full, with the rest retrieved from reference TRBV14 and TRBJ2-2, is EAGVTQFPSHSVIEKGQTVTLRCDPISGHDNLYWYRRVMGKEIKFLLHFVKESKQDESGMPNNRFLAERTGGTYSTLKVQPAELEDSGVYFCASSRDISNTGELFFGEGSRLTVL.